The clone carrying this T cell receptor beta chain was counted once. Repertoires were generated with immunoSEQ multiplex PCR, while TCRdb's copy carries only in-frame clones and drops some. In the table there are roughly 130,000 clones, approximately 90% of which are singletons. This sample was included in a study of control samples from healthy donors and cancer patients. Trimming cost V 2 bases and J 1 base, with 8 bases left between them. CDR3 size: 14 residues. Per germline, CDR1 MGHRA and CDR2 YSYEKL. What was sequenced was blood. The clonotype was recovered from a man younger than 35 in good health. The V call is TRBV4-1, the J call TRBJ1-1; no definite D call. The CDR3 sequence is CASSQPLRNTEAFF. The CDR3 bases are TGCGCCAGCAGCCAACCGCTAAGGAACACTGAAGCTTTCTTT.